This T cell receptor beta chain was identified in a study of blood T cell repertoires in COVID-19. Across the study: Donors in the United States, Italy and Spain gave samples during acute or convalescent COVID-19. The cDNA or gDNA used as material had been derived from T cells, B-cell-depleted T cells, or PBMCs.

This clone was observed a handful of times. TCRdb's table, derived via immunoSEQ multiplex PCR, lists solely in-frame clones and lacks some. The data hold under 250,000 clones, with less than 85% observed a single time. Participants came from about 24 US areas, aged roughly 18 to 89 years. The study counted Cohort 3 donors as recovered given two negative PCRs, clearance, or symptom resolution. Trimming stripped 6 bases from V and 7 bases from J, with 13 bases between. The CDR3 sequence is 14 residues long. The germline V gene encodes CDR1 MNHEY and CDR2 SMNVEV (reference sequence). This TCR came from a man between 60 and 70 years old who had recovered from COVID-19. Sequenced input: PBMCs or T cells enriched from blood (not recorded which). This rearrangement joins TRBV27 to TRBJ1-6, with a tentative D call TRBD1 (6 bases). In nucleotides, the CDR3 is TGTGCCAGCAGACGCGTAAGGGGGAATTCACCCCTCCACTTT. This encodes CASRRVRGNSPLHF.